A selection of T cell receptor beta chains follows, all from one sample in a study of blood T cell repertoires in COVID-19. Sequencing used immunoSEQ multiplex PCR; TCRdb keeps in-frame clones, though not all of them. The table lists tens of thousands of clones, around nine tenths of them singletons. Specimen: peripheral blood. The origin of the receptors is a woman older than 75 with acute or convalescent COVID-19. The conserved cysteine and the conserved F or W are not part of the CDR3 here. The order of the fields is V gene, CDR3 protein.

>TRBV7-2
ASSWRQGPYEQY
>TRBV9
ASSPWGRDGAHYGYT
>TRBV19
ASSIRVAGAYNEQF
>TRBV2
ASSDTPGRIAGELF
>TRBV11-2
ASSLVSYGYT
>TRBV9
ASSVLGSSYNEQF
>TRBV19
ASSIAPQGVYNSPLH
>TRBV27
ASSLRTSHEQY
>TRBV11-2
ASSLGGGVEEKLF
>TRBV6-5
ASNGQGGYT
>TRBV6-5
ASSRSRESTDTQY
>TRBV6-1
ASSEALRGFGLGYT
>TRBV12-3/TRBV12-4
ASSSTAYGYT
>TRBV20-1
SRQGPDTQY
>TRBV5-5
ASSLSMSGQGASGYT
>TRBV19
ASRRQGVRDQPQH
>TRBV6-2/TRBV6-3
ASSSRNTEAF
>TRBV18
ASSPQGLAGGKEQF
>TRBV18
ASSLPQMYQETQY
>TRBV5-4
ASSFTGGRTEAF
>TRBV5-5
ASSPRQGAITEAF
>TRBV4-1
ASSQGDRDTDTQY
>TRBV15
ATSRAQGADEQY
>TRBV29-1
SVEDRLAGFQETQY
>TRBV6-1
ASSEVGAGANYGYT
>TRBV5-1
ASSLGGSSYEQY
>TRBV11-2
ASSLVAGREPLH